The rows below give T cell receptor beta chains drawn from one sample of a study of T cell repertoires in cytomegalovirus infection. TCRdb itself ran the reads through MiXCR, one entry per CDR3 protein. Of some 160,000 distinct CDR3 sequences in the sample, approximately 17% were seen once. The specimen was CD8+ T cells from PBMCs. The receptor source for this set is a human donor in good health (CMV status not recorded). Some clones in this sample may be carry-over from other donors' samples. Both conserved end residues are part of each CDR3. D genes are given only for firm matches. Not every row has a clone size; where given, it reads once, few, many or a size class.

j_gene	abundance	v_gene	d_gene	CDR3aa	CDR3nt
TRBJ1-1	-	TRBV7-2	-	CASSWGGEAEAFF	TGTGCCAGCAGCTGGGGGGGTGAGGCTGAAGCTTTCTTT
TRBJ2-5	-	TRBV7-2	TRBD2	CASTDETSGKSQYF	TGTGCCAGCACCGACGAGACTAGCGGGAAGTCCCAGTACTTC
TRBJ2-3	-	TRBV7-2	-	CASSLVDRPPDTQYF	TGTGCCAGCAGCTTAGTGGACCGCCCCCCAGATACGCAGTATTTT
TRBJ1-1	few	TRBV7-6	-	CASSLSLLGAATEAFF	TGTGCCAGCAGCTTATCCCTCTTGGGGGCTGCCACTGAAGCTTTCTTT
TRBJ2-1	once	TRBV6-2/TRBV6-3	TRBD2	CASSSPRTSGRADEQFF	TGTGCCAGCAGCTCCCCCCGGACTAGCGGGAGGGCGGATGAGCAGTTCTTC
TRBJ2-5	few	TRBV7-9	-	CASSLAVDRGETQYF	TGTGCCAGCAGCTTAGCGGTGGATAGGGGAGAGACCCAGTACTTC
TRBJ2-5	-	TRBV7-6	-	CASSARVTETQYF	TGTGCCAGCAGCGCCAGGGTGACGGAGACCCAGTACTTC
TRBJ2-2	few	TRBV7-9	-	CASSYGPGEGTGELFF	TGTGCCAGCAGCTACGGTCCGGGAGAGGGCACCGGGGAGCTGTTTTTT
TRBJ2-5	few	TRBV28	-	CASSFYSGLPQETQYF	TGTGCCAGCAGTTTCTACAGCGGGCTGCCGCAAGAGACCCAGTACTTC
TRBJ2-1	-	TRBV10-3	TRBD2	CAIGRAPGLAGESRGSEQFF	TGTGCCATCGGTCGAGCACCAGGACTAGCGGGCGAGTCGCGGGGGTCAGAGCAGTTCTTC
TRBJ2-7	few	TRBV7-9	-	CASSFVGGLSSYEQYF	TGTGCCAGCAGCTTCGTCGGGGGTCTTAGCTCCTACGAGCAGTACTTC
TRBJ1-1	-	TRBV14	-	CASSQARWGTEAFF	TGTGCCAGCAGCCAAGCACGCTGGGGCACTGAAGCTTTCTTT
TRBJ2-1	many	TRBV7-2	-	CASSPEGQSYNEQFF	TGTGCCAGCAGCCCCGAAGGACAGAGCTACAATGAGCAGTTCTTC
TRBJ1-1	few	TRBV6-2/TRBV6-3	-	CASSFVFTGSEAFF	TGTGCCAGCAGTTTTGTTTTTACCGGGAGTGAAGCTTTCTTT
TRBJ2-1	few	TRBV6-2/TRBV6-3	-	CASSYLPLAPQTSSYNEQFF	TGTGCCAGCAGTTACCTACCCTTAGCACCCCAGACCAGCTCCTACAATGAGCAGTTCTTC
TRBJ1-5	few	TRBV7-4	TRBD1	CASSPDRAYQPQHF	TGTGCCAGCAGCCCGGACAGGGCCTATCAGCCCCAGCATTTT
TRBJ1-4	many	TRBV7-2	TRBD1	CASSSPGQGGEKLFF	TGTGCCAGCAGCTCACCTGGACAGGGGGGTGAAAAACTGTTTTTT